This TCR beta chain originates from a study of blood T cell repertoires in COVID-19. On the study more broadly: There were acute and convalescent COVID-19 samples, and they came from the United States, Italy and Spain.

Assay used: immunoSEQ multiplex PCR; TCRdb lists only in-frame clones, some missing. The sample lists 120,000 or so clones, approximately 68% occurring once. Losses at the gene ends were 3 bases for V and 2 bases for J; bases not matched to a gene: 8. The CDR3 has 16 amino acids. The germline gives CDR1 SGDLS, CDR2 YYNGEE. The chain employs TRBV9 and TRBJ2-5; 9 bases are shared with TRBD2. The origin of this receptor is a woman aged 55-70 years with acute or convalescent COVID-19. Sequenced material: peripheral blood. In nucleotides, the CDR3 is TGTGCCAGCAGCGCCCTTAGCGGGGGTGGGCAAGAGACCCAGTACTTC. Translation: CASSALSGGGQETQYF. The entire variable domain, with the rest obtained from reference TRBV9 and TRBJ2-5, is as follows: DSGVTQTPKHLITATGQRVTLRCSPRSGDLSVYWYQQSLDQGLQFLIQYYNGEERAKGNILERFSAQQFPDLHSELNLSSLELGDSALYFCASSALSGGGQETQYFGPGTRLLVL.